The clone carrying this T cell receptor (beta chain) was observed a few times. This CDR3 has 17 residues. Trimming removed 1 base from V and 8 bases from J, with 23 bases in between. Germline V gene lookup returns CDR1 LNHDA and CDR2 SQIVND (reference sequence). This sample is drawn from a study of T-cell reconstitution after alpha-beta-depleted transplantation in children. Unique molecular identifiers were used in preparing the TCRbeta library. TCRdb reprocessed the PCR reads via MiXCR and lists one record per CDR3 protein. The repertoire consists of hundreds of thousands of distinct CDR3 sequences, with around a third occurring once and the leading ten covering under 3%.

V usage is TRBV19 and J usage is TRBJ1-1; D perhaps matches TRBD1 (6 bases). The specimen was PBMCs from the stem cell graft donor, collected from the stem cell graft. The clonotype comes from a human donor who donated a stem cell graft to a child with aplastic anemia. The DNA for the CDR3 is TGTGCCAGTAGTATAGCTCGATGGGGGCTCGATAACGCGGAAGCTTTCTTT. It yields the protein CASSIARWGLDNAEAFF. Complete variable domain (other parts from reference TRBV19 and TRBJ1-1): DGGITQSPKYLFRKEGQNVTLSCEQNLNHDAMYWYRQDPGQGLRLIYYSQIVNDFQKGDIAEGYSVSREKKESFPLTVTSAQKNPTAFYLCASSIARWGLDNAEAFFGQGTRLTVV.